This T cell receptor beta chain originates from a study of patients and donors after allogeneic stem cell transplantation. TCRdb reprocessed the RT-PCR reads with MiXCR, giving one entry per CDR3 protein. Of some 960,000 distinct CDR3 sequences in the sample, 18% are singletons; the top ten hold 6%. The CDR3 runs to 16 residues. The V and J ends lost 2 bases and 0 bases respectively, with 13 bases between them. From germline, CDR1 is SGHTA and CDR2 FQGTGA. Sequencing was carried out using blood, either unsorted or a sorted T cell fraction (not recorded which). The genes are TRBV7-3 and TRBJ1-1; D is uncertain. The sequence was collected from a human donor who was either an allogeneic HSCT recipient or a stem cell or donor lymphocyte infusion donor (not recorded which). It is not recorded whose cells these are; they may come from a transplant donor. DNA for the CDR3: TGTGCCAGCAGCTTACGGGTCCTCCTCATGAACACTGAAGCTTTCTTT. Translation gives CASSLRVLLMNTEAFF.